One sample yielded the 28 T cell receptor beta chains listed below, sequenced in a study of T-cell memory formation after mild COVID-19. From the 5' RACE reads, TCRdb called clonotypes with MiXCR, one entry per CDR3 protein. In the table there are 550,000 to 700,000 distinct CDR3 sequences, roughly 18% of which are singletons. The sequenced sample consisted of PBMCs or a T cell subset sorted from them (not recorded which). The source of these receptors is an adult woman who had mild COVID-19 (a few samples of this study predate the infection). Cell type and time point are not known.

V is TRBV18 and J is TRBJ2-7; 10 bases map to TRBD2. This CDR3 is built from 16 residues. From germline, CDR1 is KGHSH and CDR2 LQKENI. The V gene end was trimmed by 0 bases and the J gene end by 7 bases; junction bases not matched to a gene: 9. The CDR3 reads CASSPPGKAGGREQYF. The CDR3 bases are TGTGCCAGCTCACCACCTGGAAAAGCGGGAGGGAGGGAGCAGTACTTC.

The rearrangement links TRBV18 to TRBJ2-6; no clear D gene. Germline CDR1 and CDR2: KGHSH and LQKENI. V gave up 0 bases and J gave up 0 bases, with 3 bases separating them. The CDR3 totals 15 residues. This CDR3 reads CASSPPNSGANVLTF. CDR3 DNA sequence: TGTGCCAGCTCACCACCTAACTCTGGGGCCAACGTCCTGACTTTC. Based on the CDR3 plus reference TRBV18 and TRBJ2-6, the full variable domain is NAGVMQNPRHLVRRRGQEARLRCSPMKGHSHVYWYRQLPEEGLKFMVYLQKENIIDESGMPKERFSAEFPKEGPSILRIQQVVRGDSAAYFCASSPPNSGANVLTFGAGSRLTVL.

This clonotype appeared many times. This CDR3 is CSASGWGADYNEQFF. DNA of the CDR3: TGCAGTGCTAGCGGTTGGGGAGCCGATTACAATGAGCAGTTCTTC. V gene TRBV20-1 combines with J gene TRBJ2-1; perhaps TRBD2 as D (5 bases). The CDR3 has 15 amino acids. V gave up 3 bases and J gave up 4 bases, with 16 bases separating them. In germline, CDR1 is DFQATT, CDR2 SNEGSKA (reference sequence).

This rearrangement joins TRBV5-1 to TRBJ2-7; D is ambiguous. Germline CDR1 reads SGHRS; CDR2 reads YFSETQ. The V end was cut by 0 bases, the J end by 10 bases, with 14 bases between. This CDR3 has 13 residues. CDR3 residues: CASSLEALGLQYF. CDR3 bases: TGCGCCAGCAGCTTGGAGGCCCTCGGCCTTCAGTACTTC.

The V gene is TRBV30, the J gene TRBJ2-7; TRBD2 might be the D (5 bases). From germline, CDR1 is GTSNPN and CDR2 SVGIG (reference sequence). This CDR3 is 11 amino acids long. Trimming took off 5 bases at V and 5 bases at J, with 10 bases between the two ends. CDR3 residues: CAWDLANEQYF. The CDR3 DNA follows: TGTGCCTGGGACCTAGCCAACGAGCAGTACTTC.

This clonotype was picked up a small number of times. The chain carries TRBV19 and TRBJ1-1; 7 bases are a match to TRBD1. V was clipped by 8 bases and J by 1 base; unmatched bases: 1. The CDR3 is 12 amino acids. Per germline, CDR1 LNHDA and CDR2 SQIVND (reference sequence). This CDR3 reads CASDRANTEAFF. The CDR3 DNA sequence: TGTGCCAGTGACAGGGCGAACACTGAAGCTTTCTTT.

The chain links TRBV13 to TRBJ2-2, with 11 bases matching TRBD1. Germline assignment: CDR1 PRHDT and CDR2 FYEKMQ (reference sequence). CDR3 length equals 22 residues. Trimming cost V 2 bases and J 3 bases; bases outside gene matches: 20. CDR3: CASSLSTWNLLGQGDDTGELFF. In DNA, the CDR3 is TGTGCCAGCAGCTTAAGCACCTGGAACCTTCTGGGACAGGGGGACGACACCGGGGAGCTGTTTTTT.

This chain joins TRBV5-4 and TRBJ1-2, with D possibly TRBD1 on 5 matching bases. The length of the CDR3 is 17 residues. Germline loops: CDR1 SGHNT, CDR2 YYREEE (reference sequence). Trimming cost V 4 bases and J 5 bases, with 24 bases left between them. The CDR3 reads CASSPEHPGTVVYGYTF. The CDR3 nucleotides are TGTGCCAGCAGCCCCGAACACCCCGGGACGGTGGTTTATGGCTACACCTTC.

This chain uses TRBV18 with TRBJ2-7; TRBD1 or TRBD2 may be the D gene (5 bases each). CDR1 and CDR2 from the germline V gene are KGHSH and LQKENI. The CDR3 has 14 amino acids. Trimming removed 3 bases at V and 6 bases at J, with 15 bases between. Written as DNA, the CDR3 is TGTGCCAGCTCACCGTCCCAGAGAGGGGCCGAGCAGTACTTC. Translated: CASSPSQRGAEQYF. Full variable domain (outside the CDR3, taken from reference TRBV18 and TRBJ2-7): NAGVMQNPRHLVRRRGQEARLRCSPMKGHSHVYWYRQLPEEGLKFMVYLQKENIIDESGMPKERFSAEFPKEGPSILRIQQVVRGDSAAYFCASSPSQRGAEQYFGPGTRLTVT.

V usage is TRBV25-1 and J usage is TRBJ2-1; TRBD2 agrees at 11 bases. CDR1 and CDR2 from the germline V gene are MGHDK and SYGVNS. J gave up 4 bases and V 2 bases, and 25 bases lay outside the gene matches. The CDR3 spans 23 residues. CDR3 coding DNA: TGTGCCAGCAGTGAACCCGCAGGACCTCAAGGGCAGCCGGGACTAGCGGATTACAATGAGCAGTTCTTC. This sequence encodes CASSEPAGPQGQPGLADYNEQFF.

This clonotype was seen a handful of times. This rearrangement joins TRBV10-2 to TRBJ2-3, with D hard to call. The V gene lost 1 base and the J gene lost 0 bases, with 11 bases spanning the gap. The CDR3 sequence is 16 residues long. The germline V gene encodes CDR1 WSHSY and CDR2 SAAADI. CDR3 coding DNA: TGCGCCAGCAGTGAGTTGTTCAGGAAGAGCACAGATACGCAGTATTTT. This sequence encodes CASSELFRKSTDTQYF.

The sample holds a few counts of this clonotype. The CDR3 region has the DNA TGTGCCAGCGCAGGGGTCCATGAGCAGTTCTTC. Protein product: CASAGVHEQFF. V and J are TRBV3-1 and TRBJ2-1; maybe TRBD1 (6 bases). CDR1 and CDR2 from the germline V gene are LGHDT and YNNKEL (reference sequence). The CDR3 is 11 residues long. The germline V and J ends were trimmed by 8 bases and 8 bases, with 10 bases remaining between them.

Many counts were recorded for this clonotype. The chain couples TRBV7-2 to TRBJ2-1; no firm D call. The CDR3 extends over 13 amino acids. V lost 4 bases, J lost 5 bases, and 9 bases lay in between. Looked up from germline, CDR1 is SGHTA and CDR2 is FQGNSA. CDR3 sequence (DNA): TGTGCCAGCAGCTCGACTTACGACAATGAGCAGTTCTTC. It translates to CASSSTYDNEQFF.

The count of this clonotype is one. This chain connects TRBV6-5 to TRBJ2-7; D may correspond to TRBD1 or TRBD2 (5 bases each). V shed 1 base and J shed 5 bases, with 15 bases lying between them. Germline values: CDR1 MNHEY, CDR2 SVGAGI. There are 15 residues in the CDR3. As DNA, the CDR3 is TGTGCCAGCAGTTACTTCGGGACCGTCAGCGACGAGCAGTACTTC. It yields the protein CASSYFGTVSDEQYF.

V is TRBV7-8 and J is TRBJ2-2; 9 bases are a match to TRBD2. This CDR3 comprises 18 residues. Germline V CDR1 and CDR2: SGHVS, FQNEAQ. With 2 bases clipped from V and 3 bases from J, the junction kept 10 bases outside the gene matches. CDR3 protein: CASSLIGSGLAYTGELFF. CDR3 sequence (DNA): TGTGCCAGCAGCTTAATAGGTTCCGGACTAGCGTACACCGGGGAGCTGTTTTTT.

This chain joins TRBV5-1 and TRBJ2-1; 9 bases map to TRBD1. J lost 9 bases, V lost 0 bases, and 7 bases had no gene match. Germline CDR1 SGHRS, CDR2 YFSETQ. The CDR3 has 15 residues. The CDR3 loop reads CASSLALGQGLEQFF. The CDR3 DNA is TGCGCCAGCAGCTTGGCCTTGGGACAGGGCCTTGAGCAGTTCTTC.

V is TRBV11-3 and J is TRBJ2-5, with D tentatively TRBD1 (5 bases). The germline V gene has CDR1 SGHNT and CDR2 YENEEA. V was cut by 5 bases and J by 5 bases, with 12 bases left in between. The CDR3 sequence is 13 residues long. The CDR3 region has the DNA TGTGCCAGCAGCCCTGACAGCCTGGAGACCCAGTACTTC. Translating it yields CASSPDSLETQYF.

In this sample, this clonotype turned up many times. The genes are TRBV10-3 and TRBJ2-3; D is ambiguous. The CDR3 sequence is 14 residues long. Trimming pared 10 bases from V and 0 bases from J, leaving 14 bases between. CDR1 ENHRY and CDR2 SYGVKD come from the germline V gene. CDR3 sequence reads: CATALPVSTDTQYF. DNA for the CDR3: TGTGCCACTGCCCTACCCGTTAGCACAGATACGCAGTATTTT.

The CDR3, as DNA: TGTGCCAGCGGGTACCTAGCGGGAGCGCGAGAGACCCAGTACTTC. Its protein product is CASGYLAGARETQYF. The gene calls are TRBV27 and TRBJ2-5; 10 bases map to TRBD2. Per germline, CDR1 MNHEY and CDR2 SMNVEV (reference sequence). V was pared by 8 bases and J by 4 bases, with 10 bases of the junction left unmatched. The CDR3 extends over 15 amino acids.

This clonotype was picked up a small number of times. This chain joins TRBV6-6 and TRBJ2-7; possibly TRBD1 or TRBD2 for D (5 bases each). Germline V lookup: CDR1 MNHNY, CDR2 SVGAGI (reference sequence). Trimming removed 0 bases at V and 2 bases at J, with 8 bases between. The CDR3 runs 14 residues. CDR3 protein: CASSYSQGPYEQYF. The CDR3 DNA is TGTGCCAGCAGTTACTCTCAGGGACCCTACGAGCAGTACTTC.

This clonotype has at least ten counts. The DNA for the CDR3 is TGTGCCAGTAGCTCCACCCGGGGTGAAAAACTGTTTTTT. Translating gives CASSSTRGEKLFF. The rearrangement joins TRBV19 to TRBJ1-4, with no clear D. Germline V gene sequence: CDR1 LNHDA, CDR2 SQIVND (reference sequence). V dropped 6 bases and J dropped 7 bases, with 12 bases sitting between them. This CDR3 is 13 amino acids long.

The chain uses TRBV24-1 and TRBJ2-3; D is uncertain. The CDR3 has 16 amino acids. V was clipped by 3 bases and J by 0 bases, with 12 bases between them. Germline V gene data show CDR1 as KGHDR and CDR2 as SFDVKD. Here the CDR3 reads CATSDPKRASTDTQYF. For the CDR3, the DNA is TGTGCCACCAGTGATCCTAAAAGGGCCAGCACAGATACGCAGTATTTT.

This clonotype came up a few times. The rearrangement uses TRBV3-1 and TRBJ2-3; 7 bases match TRBD2. Unmatched junction bases numbered 6, after V lost 2 bases and J lost 1 base. Per germline, CDR1 LGHDT and CDR2 YNNKEL (reference sequence). The CDR3 consists of 16 residues. The CDR3 protein is CASSQLAGAGTDTQYF. DNA of the CDR3: TGTGCCAGCAGCCAACTTGCGGGAGCGGGCACAGATACGCAGTATTTT.

This clonotype was detected only once. This chain connects TRBV25-1 to TRBJ1-6; the D is unclear. Trimming took 2 bases from V and 9 from J, leaving 20 bases between them. The germline CDR1 and CDR2 sequences are MGHDK and SYGVNS. The CDR3 has 17 amino acids. This CDR3 reads CASSENGGLGPISPLHF. In DNA form, the CDR3 reads TGTGCCAGCAGTGAAAACGGAGGTCTGGGCCCCATTTCACCCCTCCACTTT.

This clonotype was counted at least ten times. The V gene is TRBV19, the J gene TRBJ1-1; D remains ambiguous. Per the germline V gene, CDR1 is LNHDA and CDR2 is SQIVND (reference sequence). This CDR3 is 11 amino acids long. The V gene lost 8 bases and the J gene lost 1 base, with 5 bases spanning the gap. The chain's CDR3 is CASRRNTEAFF. CDR3 coding DNA: TGTGCCAGTCGGAGGAACACTGAAGCTTTCTTT. Full variable domain (rest looked up from reference TRBV19 and TRBJ1-1): DGGITQSPKYLFRKEGQNVTLSCEQNLNHDAMYWYRQDPGQGLRLIYYSQIVNDFQKGDIAEGYSVSREKKESFPLTVTSAQKNPTAFYLCASRRNTEAFFGQGTRLTVV.

This clonotype occurred many times. V usage is TRBV12-3 or TRBV12-4 and J usage is TRBJ2-7; D possibly uses TRBD1 or TRBD2 (6 bases each). The CDR3 is 14 amino acids. V dropped 1 base and J dropped 4 bases, with 11 bases sitting between them. The CDR3 protein is CASSLGGGGYEQYF. In DNA form, the CDR3 reads TGTGCCAGCAGTTTAGGCGGAGGGGGATACGAGCAGTACTTC.

This clonotype showed up just a few times. The chain links TRBV5-4 to TRBJ1-2, with 7 bases that match TRBD1. This CDR3 has 14 residues. Germline CDR1 SGHNT, CDR2 YYREEE (reference sequence). The trim removed 3 bases at V and 1 base at J, leaving 3 bases unmatched. The CDR3 DNA sequence: TGTGCCAGCAGCTCCGGGACAGTTAACTATGGCTACACCTTC. Encoded protein: CASSSGTVNYGYTF. The full variable domain, in which reference TRBV5-4 and TRBJ1-2 provide the parts outside the CDR3, is ETGVTQSPTHLIKTRGQQVTLRCSSQSGHNTVSWYQQALGQGPQFIFQYYREEENGRGNFPPRFSGLQFPNYSSELNVNALELDDSALYLCASSSGTVNYGYTFGSGTRLTVV.

This clonotype has just a few counts. CDR3 bases: TGTGCCACCAGTGATCTGCAGGACGGGGAGCTGTTTTTT. Translated: CATSDLQDGELFF. V gene TRBV24-1 combines with J gene TRBJ2-2; no reliable D call. CDR3 size: 13 residues. Trimming pared 3 bases from V and 7 bases from J, leaving 8 bases between. Germline CDR1 reads KGHDR; CDR2 reads SFDVKD.